Here is one T cell receptor (beta chain) with its context. Antigen specificity is unknown. The CDR3 runs 13 residues. The V gene's germline CDR1 is MNHNY and CDR2 SVGAGI (reference sequence). After removal of 6 bases from V and 5 bases from J, the junction contained 2 bases not matched to a gene. TCRdb passed the RACE reads through MiXCR, listing each CDR3 protein once. The sample has 150,000 to 200,000 distinct CDR3 sequences; approximately 29% are singletons. Time point noted: pre-sensitization, week 0. Treatment: therapeutic diphenylcyclopropenone sensitization with weekly scalp DPC. The authors' total RNA extraction used unfractionated whole blood. This entry is derived from a study of human T cells and chemical hapten exposure. As for the study in general: Doses of diphenylcyclopropenone went to the patients' scalps weekly throughout the roughly 22-week study.

Regarding the study as a whole: Significantly more large CDR3 similarity clusters were formed by expanded TCRs than by controls.

The sample in question was whole blood, obtained in connection with sensitization to the hapten diphenylcyclopropenone (DPC). V and J are TRBV6-6 and TRBJ1-2; 11 bases map to TRBD1. The origin of this receptor is a young woman with alopecia areata. Some clones in this sample may be carry-over from other donors' samples. The chain's CDR3 is CASSWDRGYGYTF. The CDR3 region has the DNA TGTGCCAGCAGCTGGGACAGGGGGTATGGCTACACCTTC.